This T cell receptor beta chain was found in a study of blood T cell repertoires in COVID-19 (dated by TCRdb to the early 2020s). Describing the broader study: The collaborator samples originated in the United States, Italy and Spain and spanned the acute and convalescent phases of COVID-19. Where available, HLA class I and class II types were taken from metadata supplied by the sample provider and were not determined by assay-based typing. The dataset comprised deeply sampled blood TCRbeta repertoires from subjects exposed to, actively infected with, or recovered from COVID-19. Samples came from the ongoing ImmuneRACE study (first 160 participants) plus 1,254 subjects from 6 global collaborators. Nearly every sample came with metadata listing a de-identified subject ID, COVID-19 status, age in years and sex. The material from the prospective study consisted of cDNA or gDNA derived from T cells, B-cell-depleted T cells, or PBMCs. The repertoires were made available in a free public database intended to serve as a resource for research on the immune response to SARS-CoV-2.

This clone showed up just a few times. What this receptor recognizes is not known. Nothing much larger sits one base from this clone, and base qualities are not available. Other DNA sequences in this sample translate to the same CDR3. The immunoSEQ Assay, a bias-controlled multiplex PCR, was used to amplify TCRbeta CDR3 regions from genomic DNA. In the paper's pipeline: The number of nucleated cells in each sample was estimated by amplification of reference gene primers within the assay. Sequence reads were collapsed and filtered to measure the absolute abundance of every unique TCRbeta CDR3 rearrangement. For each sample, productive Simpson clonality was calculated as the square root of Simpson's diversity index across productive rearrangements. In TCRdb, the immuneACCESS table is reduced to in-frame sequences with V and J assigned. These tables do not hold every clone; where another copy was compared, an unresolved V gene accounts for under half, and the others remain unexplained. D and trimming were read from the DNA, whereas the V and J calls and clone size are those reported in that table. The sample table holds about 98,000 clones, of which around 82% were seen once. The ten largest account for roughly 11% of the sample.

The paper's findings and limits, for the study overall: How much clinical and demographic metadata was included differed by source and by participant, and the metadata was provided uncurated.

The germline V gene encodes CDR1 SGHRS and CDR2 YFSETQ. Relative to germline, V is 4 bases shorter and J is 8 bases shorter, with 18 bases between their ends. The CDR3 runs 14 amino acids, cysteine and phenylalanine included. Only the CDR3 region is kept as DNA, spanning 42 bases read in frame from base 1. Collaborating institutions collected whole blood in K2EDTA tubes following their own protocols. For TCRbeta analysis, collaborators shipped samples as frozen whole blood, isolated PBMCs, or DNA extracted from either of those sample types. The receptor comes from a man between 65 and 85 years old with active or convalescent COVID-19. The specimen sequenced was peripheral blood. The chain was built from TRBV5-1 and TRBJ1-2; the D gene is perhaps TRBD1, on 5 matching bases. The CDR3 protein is CASSPEVGGRGYTF. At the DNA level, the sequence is TGCGCCAGCAGCCCGGAGGTGGGGGGTCGGGGCTACACCTTC.